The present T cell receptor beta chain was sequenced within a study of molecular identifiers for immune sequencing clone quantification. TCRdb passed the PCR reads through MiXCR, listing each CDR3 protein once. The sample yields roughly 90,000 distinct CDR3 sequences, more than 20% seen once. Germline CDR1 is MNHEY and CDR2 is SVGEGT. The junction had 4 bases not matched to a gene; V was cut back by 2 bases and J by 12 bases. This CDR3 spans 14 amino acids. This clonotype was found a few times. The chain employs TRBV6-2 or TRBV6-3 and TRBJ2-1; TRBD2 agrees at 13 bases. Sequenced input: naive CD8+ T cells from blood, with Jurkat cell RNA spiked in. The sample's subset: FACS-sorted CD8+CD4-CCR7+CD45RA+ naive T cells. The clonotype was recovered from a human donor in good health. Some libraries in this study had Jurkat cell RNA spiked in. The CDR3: CASSYGLAGVGQFF. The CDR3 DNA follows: TGTGCCAGCAGTTACGGACTAGCGGGAGTAGGGCAGTTCTTC.